These 9 T cell receptor beta chains share one sample of origin, sequenced in a study of cytomegalovirus exposure and HLA in healthy donors. It was with 60 Vbeta and 13 Jbeta primers that the PCR ran. TCRdb keeps only in-frame clones here, not all; method: immunoSEQ multiplex PCR. The sample comprises 40,000 to 55,000 clones, approximately 57% of which are singletons, and 12% rests with the top ten. The sample was PBMCs. All receptors come from a man aged 60 to 75 in good health and CMV-seropositive.

The sample holds one count of this clone. At one of its ends the junction is not consistent with the germline gene, which may arise from a read error. The chain recombines TRBV6-6 with TRBJ2-3; 7 bases agree with TRBD2. The CDR3 covers 15 residues. Germline CDR1 MNHNY, CDR2 SVGAGI (reference sequence). CDR3 protein: CASSQGGLGTNTQYF. The CDR3, as DNA: TGTGCCAGCAGTCAGGGAGGGTTGGGCACAAATACGCAGTATTTT.

This clone appeared a few times. V gene TRBV6-4 combines with J gene TRBJ2-1; 12 bases match TRBD1. CDR1 is MRHNA, CDR2 SNTAGT, per germline. CDR3 length: 14 residues. V gave up 8 bases and J gave up 8 bases; unmatched junction bases: 7. The CDR3 is CASAPGTGGHEQFF. CDR3 bases: TGTGCCAGCGCGCCAGGGACAGGGGGCCATGAGCAGTTCTTC.

The CDR3 DNA reads TGTGCCAGCAGCGTGGGGGTCGCGGGGGAGCAGTACTTC. This sequence encodes CASSVGVAGEQYF. The V gene is TRBV9, the J gene TRBJ2-7; possibly TRBD2 for D (6 bases). The CDR3 runs to 13 residues. Germline V gives CDR1 SGDLS, CDR2 YYNGEE. Trimming left V 2 bases short and J 7 bases short, with 13 bases between.

The gene calls are TRBV4-3 and TRBJ1-2, with TRBD1 identical over 9 bases. V was clipped by 3 bases and J by 4 bases; unmatched bases: 0. The CDR3 runs 13 residues. Per germline, CDR1 LGHNA and CDR2 YSLEER. CDR3 sequence: CASSQTGGYGYTF. The DNA of the CDR3 is TGCGCCAGCAGCCAGACAGGGGGCTATGGCTACACCTTC.

In this sample, this clone turned up once. The chain links TRBV4-1 to TRBJ2-3; possibly TRBD2 for D (5 bases). V was cut by 1 base and J by 7 bases, with 18 bases left in between. This CDR3 spans 16 amino acids. CDR1 and CDR2 (germline): MGHRA, YSYEKL. CDR3 protein: CASSQGGQNPPYTQYF. In nucleotides, the CDR3 is TGCGCCAGCAGCCAAGGCGGGCAGAACCCTCCGTATACGCAGTATTTT.

The rearrangement uses TRBV27 and TRBJ2-2; D gene uncertain. CDR3 length: 19 residues. The V gene lost 2 bases and the J gene lost 7 bases, with 26 bases spanning the gap. Germline-derived CDR1 and CDR2 are MNHEY and SMNVEV (reference sequence). The CDR3 sequence is CASSLNLGPGLPPFGELFF. The CDR3 DNA reads as TGTGCCAGCAGTTTAAACCTTGGGCCCGGATTGCCCCCGTTCGGGGAGCTGTTTTTT.

The chain employs TRBV11-3 and TRBJ2-1; 10 bases are shared with TRBD2. J was trimmed by 4 bases and V by 0 bases; bases with no gene match: 3. The CDR3 is made up of 16 amino acids. The germline CDR1 and CDR2 sequences are SGHNT and YENEEA. This chain's CDR3 is CASSLDGTSAYNEQFF. The DNA of the CDR3 is TGTGCCAGCAGCTTAGACGGGACTAGCGCTTACAATGAGCAGTTCTTC.

The chain recombines TRBV13 with TRBJ2-2, with 12 bases that match TRBD2. J was trimmed by 1 base and V by 2 bases; bases with no gene match: 5. The CDR3 spans 18 residues. Germline V gene sequence: CDR1 PRHDT, CDR2 FYEKMQ (reference sequence). The CDR3 DNA reads as TGTGCCAGCAGCTTATCTAGCGGGAGGGCCAGGAACACCGGGGAGCTGTTTTTT. As protein: CASSLSSGRARNTGELFF.

The chain carries TRBV29-1 and TRBJ2-7; D gene ambiguous. Germline CDR1 SQVTM, CDR2 ANQGSEA. The germline V and J ends were trimmed by 4 bases and 0 bases, with 13 bases remaining between them. This CDR3 region has 14 residues. Here the CDR3 reads CSVALEAYSYEQYF. DNA for the CDR3: TGCAGCGTTGCCCTTGAGGCGTACTCCTACGAGCAGTACTTC.